Listed below are T cell receptor beta chains from one sample, sequenced in a study of T cells in tumors after PD-1 blockade. Generated by immunoSEQ multiplex PCR, the TCRdb table keeps only in-frame clones and is missing some. The table lists 4,000 to 5,500 clones, less than 80% of them singletons. Sample: tumor tissue, taken after anti-PD-1 treatment. The receptors derive from a human donor with basal cell carcinoma. Each CDR3 is given with its conserved first and last residue. A D gene is named only where the DNA matches it firmly. Size is stated for part of the rows, as once, few or many counts, or as a class when the clone is expanded.

>TRBJ1-2|TRBD1|TRBV4-2|.
CASSARTGADYGYTF
TGTGCCAGCAGCGCCAGGACAGGGGCGGACTATGGCTACACCTTC
>TRBJ1-2|.|TRBV7-3|.
CASSLKGPGSSGYTF
TGTGCCAGCAGCTTAAAGGGCCCGGGCAGTAGTGGCTACACCTTC
>TRBJ1-6|TRBD1|TRBV28|large
CASTSDRNFYNSPLHF
TGTGCCAGCACCTCGGACAGGAACTTCTATAATTCACCCCTCCACTTT
>TRBJ2-5|TRBD1|TRBV19|.
CASRNRGSQETQYF
TGTGCCAGTAGAAACAGGGGGAGCCAAGAGACCCAGTACTTC
>TRBJ2-3|.|TRBV6-6|.
CASSYARGLSGGTQYF
TGTGCCAGCAGTTACGCCCGGGGGCTCTCGGGGGGTACGCAGTATTTT
>TRBJ2-5|.|TRBV7-9|few
CASSLDGAGVAETQYF
TGTGCCAGCAGCTTAGATGGCGCAGGGGTGGCAGAGACCCAGTACTTC
>TRBJ1-2|.|TRBV3-1/TRBV3-2|.
CASSQTSGYTF
TGTGCCAGCAGCCAGACATCTGGCTACACCTTC
>TRBJ1-2|.|TRBV19|few
CASTGTTALGYTF
TGTGCCAGTACCGGTACGACAGCGTTGGGCTACACCTTC
>TRBJ2-7|.|TRBV4-1|few
CASSQDGGDEQYF
TGCGCCAGCAGCCAAGATGGAGGGGACGAGCAGTACTTC
>TRBJ2-3|TRBD2|TRBV2|.
CASSGDYPSTDTQYF
TGTGCCAGCAGTGGGGACTATCCTAGCACAGATACGCAGTATTTT
>TRBJ1-2|.|TRBV5-8|.
CASSLIVWGGYTF
TGTGCCAGCAGTCTCATTGTTTGGGGGGGCTACACCTTC
>TRBJ1-2|.|TRBV29-1|.
CSAHGGGHGYTF
TGCAGCGCTCACGGCGGGGGGCACGGCTACACCTTC
>TRBJ2-2|TRBD2|TRBV7-3|.
CASSLFSRVAGNTGELFF
TGTGCCAGCAGCTTATTCTCTCGAGTAGCGGGAAACACCGGGGAGCTGTTTTTT
>TRBJ1-2|.|TRBV19|large
CASTLSARYGYTF
TGTGCCAGTACCCTTAGCGCCCGGTATGGCTACACCTTC
>TRBJ2-2|TRBD2|TRBV24-1|.
CATRSGRGTGELFF
TGTGCCACCAGAAGCGGGAGGGGCACCGGGGAGCTGTTTTTT
>TRBJ1-2|.|TRBV4-1|.
CASSQEDVGSGYTF
TGCGCCAGCAGCCAAGAGGACGTCGGTTCTGGCTACACCTTC
>TRBJ2-7|.|TRBV28|.
CASGLSYEQYF
TGTGCCAGCGGATTATCCTACGAGCAGTACTTC
>TRBJ1-2|.|TRBV6-7|.
CASSPEWQGPYGYTF
TGTGCCAGCAGCCCCGAGTGGCAGGGACCTTATGGCTACACCTTC
>TRBJ1-5|.|TRBV27|.
CASSSTKGGLRQPQHF
TGTGCCAGCAGTTCCACCAAGGGGGGGCTTCGGCAGCCCCAGCATTTT
>TRBJ2-7|TRBD2|TRBV19|few
CASRSGTSGMYEQYF
TGTGCCAGTCGCTCCGGGACTAGCGGGATGTACGAGCAGTACTTC
>TRBJ2-7|TRBD2|TRBV7-2|.
CASSLGRGTTYEQYF
TGTGCCAGCAGCTTAGGGCGGGGGACCACCTACGAGCAGTACTTC
>TRBJ2-1|TRBD2|TRBV5-6|.
CASSSWPVPGGNEQFF
TGTGCCAGCAGCTCCTGGCCGGTCCCGGGAGGTAATGAGCAGTTCTTC
>TRBJ1-3|.|TRBV6-6|.
CASSYLRAGNTIYF
TGTGCCAGCAGTTATCTCAGGGCTGGAAACACCATATATTTT
>TRBJ1-4|TRBD1|TRBV7-2|.
CASSSPGTGFQKLFF
TGTGCCAGCAGCTCCCCCGGGACAGGGTTTCAAAAACTGTTTTTT
>TRBJ2-5|TRBD1|TRBV7-6|.
CASSRIPGQGFQETQYF
TGTGCCAGCAGCCGGATTCCGGGACAGGGATTCCAAGAGACCCAGTACTTC
>TRBJ1-2|TRBD1|TRBV9|.
CASSLRTGYVGYTF
TGTGCCAGCAGCCTAAGGACAGGGTACGTCGGCTACACCTTC
>TRBJ1-1|.|TRBV4-2|.
CASSQDILNTEAFF
TGTGCCAGCAGCCAAGATATATTGAACACTGAAGCTTTCTTT
>TRBJ1-1|.|TRBV6-5|.
CASGTETLNTEAFF
TGTGCCAGCGGGACCGAAACATTGAACACTGAAGCTTTCTTT
>TRBJ2-1|TRBD2|TRBV6-1|once
CASSDPGLGTEQFF
TGTGCCAGCAGTGACCCGGGACTAGGGACTGAGCAGTTCTTC
>TRBJ2-2|.|TRBV3-1/TRBV3-2|.
CASSPKGLNTGELFF
TGTGCCAGCAGCCCGAAGGGCCTTAACACCGGGGAGCTGTTTTTT
>TRBJ2-7|.|TRBV10-3|once
CAISDRTHPYEQYF
TGTGCCATCAGTGACAGGACTCACCCCTACGAGCAGTACTTC
>TRBJ1-2|.|TRBV7-6|.
CASSRDGLSGYTF
TGTGCCAGCAGCAGGGACGGTCTAAGTGGCTACACCTTC
>TRBJ1-1|.|TRBV28|.
CASSFTGGTEAFF
TGTGCCAGCAGTTTTACGGGGGGTACTGAAGCTTTCTTT
>TRBJ2-1|TRBD2|TRBV7-9|few
CASSATSGPNNEQFF
TGTGCCAGCAGCGCGACTAGCGGGCCTAACAATGAGCAGTTCTTC
>TRBJ1-2|TRBD1|TRBV27|once
CASSRRSGQGLGYTF
TGTGCCAGCAGTCGTCGCTCTGGACAGGGCCTTGGCTACACCTTC
>TRBJ1-1|.|TRBV6-5|.
CASKIVAGKGEAFF
TGTGCCAGCAAGATTGTGGCGGGTAAGGGAGAAGCTTTCTTT
>TRBJ2-5|TRBD2|TRBV28|.
CASSPPSGRRFRGTQYF
TGTGCCAGCAGTCCCCCGAGCGGGAGAAGGTTTCGGGGGACCCAGTACTTC
>TRBJ1-2|TRBD1|TRBV6-5|.
CASSYSRGQGAYGYTF
TGTGCCAGCAGTTACTCACGGGGACAGGGCGCTTATGGCTACACCTTC
>TRBJ1-5|TRBD1|TRBV19|once
CASSIGRGPNQPQHF
TGTGCCAGTAGTATAGGGAGGGGGCCAAATCAGCCCCAGCATTTT
>TRBJ1-4|.|TRBV4-1|.
CASSLQDYPNEKLFF
TGCGCCAGCAGCCTACAGGATTACCCTAATGAAAAACTGTTTTTT
>TRBJ2-4|.|TRBV7-8|.
CASSLDLGHSKNIQYF
TGTGCCAGCAGCTTAGATCTAGGTCACTCCAAAAACATTCAGTACTTC
>TRBJ2-1|.|TRBV7-8|.
CASSLYDEQFF
TGTGCCAGCAGCTTGTACGATGAGCAGTTCTTC
>TRBJ2-1|.|TRBV7-9|.
CASSFEELRGYTLYNEQFF
TGTGCCAGCAGCTTCGAGGAGCTCAGGGGCTATACACTTTACAATGAGCAGTTCTTC
>TRBJ1-5|.|TRBV6-2/TRBV6-3|.
CASSGGQGYSNQPQHF
TGTGCCAGCAGCGGGGGGCAGGGTTATAGCAATCAGCCCCAGCATTTT
>TRBJ1-5|.|TRBV19|medium-sized
CASSMSDYSNQPQHF
TGTGCCAGTAGTATGTCGGACTATAGCAATCAGCCCCAGCATTTT